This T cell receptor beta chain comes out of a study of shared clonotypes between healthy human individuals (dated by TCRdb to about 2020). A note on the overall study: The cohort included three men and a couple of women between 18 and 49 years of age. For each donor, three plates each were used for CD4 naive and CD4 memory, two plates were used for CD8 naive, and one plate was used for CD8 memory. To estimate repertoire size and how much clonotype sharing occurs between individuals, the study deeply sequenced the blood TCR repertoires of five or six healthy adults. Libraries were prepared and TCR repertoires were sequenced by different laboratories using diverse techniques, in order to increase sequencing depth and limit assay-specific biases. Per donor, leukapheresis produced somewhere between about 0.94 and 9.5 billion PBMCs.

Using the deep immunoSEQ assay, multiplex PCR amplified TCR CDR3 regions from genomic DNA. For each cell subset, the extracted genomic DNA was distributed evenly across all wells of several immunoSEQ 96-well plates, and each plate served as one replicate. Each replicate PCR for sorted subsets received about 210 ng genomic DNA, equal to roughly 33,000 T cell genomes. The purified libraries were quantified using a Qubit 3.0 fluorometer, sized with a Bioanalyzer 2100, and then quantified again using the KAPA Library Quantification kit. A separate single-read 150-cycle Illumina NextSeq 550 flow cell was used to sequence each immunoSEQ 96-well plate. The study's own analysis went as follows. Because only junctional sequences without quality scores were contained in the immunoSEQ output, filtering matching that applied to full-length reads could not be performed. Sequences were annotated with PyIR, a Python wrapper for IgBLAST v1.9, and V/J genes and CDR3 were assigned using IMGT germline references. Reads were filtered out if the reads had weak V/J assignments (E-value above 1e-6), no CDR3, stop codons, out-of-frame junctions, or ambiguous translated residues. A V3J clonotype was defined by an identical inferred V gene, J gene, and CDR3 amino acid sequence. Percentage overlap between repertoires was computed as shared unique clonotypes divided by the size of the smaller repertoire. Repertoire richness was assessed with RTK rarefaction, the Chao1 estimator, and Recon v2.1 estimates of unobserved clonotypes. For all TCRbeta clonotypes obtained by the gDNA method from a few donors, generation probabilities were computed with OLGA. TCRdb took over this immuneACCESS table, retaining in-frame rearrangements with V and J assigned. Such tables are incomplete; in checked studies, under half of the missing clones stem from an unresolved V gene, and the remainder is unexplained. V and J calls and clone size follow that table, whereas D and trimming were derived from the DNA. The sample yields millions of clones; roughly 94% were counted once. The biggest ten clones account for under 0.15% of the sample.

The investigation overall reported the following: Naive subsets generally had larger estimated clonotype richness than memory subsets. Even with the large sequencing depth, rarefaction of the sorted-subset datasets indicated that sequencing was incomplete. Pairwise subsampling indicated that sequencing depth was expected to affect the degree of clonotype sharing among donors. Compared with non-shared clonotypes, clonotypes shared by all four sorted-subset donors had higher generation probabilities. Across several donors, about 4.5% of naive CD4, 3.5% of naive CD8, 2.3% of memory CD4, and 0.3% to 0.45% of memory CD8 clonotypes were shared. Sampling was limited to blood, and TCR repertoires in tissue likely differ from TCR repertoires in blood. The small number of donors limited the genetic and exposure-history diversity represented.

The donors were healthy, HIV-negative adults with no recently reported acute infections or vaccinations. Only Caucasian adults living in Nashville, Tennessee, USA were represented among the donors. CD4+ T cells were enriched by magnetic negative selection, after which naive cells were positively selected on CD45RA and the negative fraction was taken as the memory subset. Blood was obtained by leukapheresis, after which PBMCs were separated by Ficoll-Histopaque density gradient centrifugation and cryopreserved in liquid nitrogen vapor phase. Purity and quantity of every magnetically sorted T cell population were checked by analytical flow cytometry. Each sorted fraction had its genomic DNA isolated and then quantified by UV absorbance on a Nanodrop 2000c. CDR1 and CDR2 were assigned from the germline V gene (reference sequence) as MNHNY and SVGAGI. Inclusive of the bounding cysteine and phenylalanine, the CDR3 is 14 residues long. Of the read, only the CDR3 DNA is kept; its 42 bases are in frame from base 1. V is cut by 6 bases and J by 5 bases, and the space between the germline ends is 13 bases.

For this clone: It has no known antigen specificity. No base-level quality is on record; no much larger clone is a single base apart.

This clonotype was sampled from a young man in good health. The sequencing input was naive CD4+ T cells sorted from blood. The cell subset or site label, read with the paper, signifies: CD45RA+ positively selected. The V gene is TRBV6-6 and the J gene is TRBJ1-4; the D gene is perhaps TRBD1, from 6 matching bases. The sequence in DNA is TGTGCCAGCAGCCGGACAGTTGGCAATGAAAAACTGTTTTTT. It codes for CASSRTVGNEKLFF.